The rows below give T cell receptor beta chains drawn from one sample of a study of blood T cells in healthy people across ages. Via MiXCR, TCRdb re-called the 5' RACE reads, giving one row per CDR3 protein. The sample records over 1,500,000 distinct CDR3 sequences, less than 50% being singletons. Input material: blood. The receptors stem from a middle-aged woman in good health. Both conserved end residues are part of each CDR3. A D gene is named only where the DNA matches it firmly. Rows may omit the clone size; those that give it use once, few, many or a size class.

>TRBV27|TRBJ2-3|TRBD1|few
TGTGCCAGCTTCCCCCGGACAGGGTTTCGGTCATTCGGGGATACGCAGTATTTT
CASFPRTGFRSFGDTQYF
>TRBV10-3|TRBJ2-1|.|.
TGTGCCATCAGTGCAGGAAGAAACAATGAGCAGTTCTTC
CAISAGRNNEQFF
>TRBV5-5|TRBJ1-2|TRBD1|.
TGTGCCGGCAGCCCAAGCGGACAGGCGCCTAACTATGGCTACACCTTC
CAGSPSGQAPNYGYTF
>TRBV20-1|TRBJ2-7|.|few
TGCAGTGCTAGAGAGGCTAGCGAGGGATTCTACGAGCAGTACTTC
CSAREASEGFYEQYF
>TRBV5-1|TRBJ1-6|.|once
TGCGCCAGCAGCTTGGACAGCCATAATTCACCCCTCCACTTT
CASSLDSHNSPLHF
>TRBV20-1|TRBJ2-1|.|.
TGCAGTGCCCCAGCGGACGCGGAGCAGTTCTTC
CSAPADAEQFF
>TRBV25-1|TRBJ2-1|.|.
TGTGCCAGCAGTGAGGTAGAAGGGTGTGAGCAGTTCTTC
CASSEVEGCEQFF
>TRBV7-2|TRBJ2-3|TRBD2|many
TGTGCCAGCAGCTCGGGACTAGCGGGGGGAGGTGATACGCAGTATTTT
CASSSGLAGGGDTQYF
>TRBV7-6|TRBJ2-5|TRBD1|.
TGTGCCAGCAGCCAACCGGGGACAGGGGTACGTGAGACCCAGTACTTC
CASSQPGTGVRETQYF
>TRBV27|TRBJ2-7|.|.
TGTGCCAGCAGTTTATCGATAAAGAGGCACAGCTCCTACGAGCAGTACTTC
CASSLSIKRHSSYEQYF
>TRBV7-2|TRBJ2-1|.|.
TGTGCCAGCAGTTTAATAGGGGCCCCTCGAGGGGATGAGCAGTTCTTC
CASSLIGAPRGDEQFF
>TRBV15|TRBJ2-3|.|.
TGTGCCACCAGCAGAGGAGGGGGGAGGGATACGCAGTATTTT
CATSRGGGRDTQYF
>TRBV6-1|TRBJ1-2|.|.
TGTGCCAACAGTCATGGGACTTCAGGGTACCTTGGCTACACCTTC
CANSHGTSGYLGYTF
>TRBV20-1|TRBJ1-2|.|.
TGCAGCATAAAGGAGGGGAGCTACTATGGCTACACCTTC
CSIKEGSYYGYTF
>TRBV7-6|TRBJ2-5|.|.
TGTGCCAGCAGCTTAGACAGGAATAACCAAGAGACCCAGTACTTC
CASSLDRNNQETQYF
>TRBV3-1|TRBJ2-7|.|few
TGTGCCAGCAGCCCGATATTCGGGACACGCGAGCAGTACTTC
CASSPIFGTREQYF
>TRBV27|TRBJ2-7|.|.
TGTGCCAGCACTCCGGGACCCGGGGAGCAGTACTTC
CASTPGPGEQYF
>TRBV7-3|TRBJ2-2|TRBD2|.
TGTGCCAGCAGCTTAAGTGGGGCAAGGCTAGCGGGGAACACCGGGGAGCTGTTTTTT
CASSLSGARLAGNTGELFF
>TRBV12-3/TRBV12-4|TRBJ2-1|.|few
TGTGCCAGCAGTCCTTTACGTGAGCAGTTCTTC
CASSPLREQFF
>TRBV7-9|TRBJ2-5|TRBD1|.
TGTGCCAGCAGCGTAGCAGGGACAGGTTTGTTGGAGACCCAGTACTTC
CASSVAGTGLLETQYF
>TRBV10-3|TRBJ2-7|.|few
TGTGCCATCAGTGGGTCGACCCTCTCCTACGAGCAGTACTTC
CAISGSTLSYEQYF
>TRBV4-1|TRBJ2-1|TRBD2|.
TGCGCCAGCAGCCAAGATGCTAGCGGGGGGGCCCTCGTTTTCAATGAGCAGTTCTTC
CASSQDASGGALVFNEQFF
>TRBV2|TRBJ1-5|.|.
TGTGCCAGTACCGACCGACAGATCAATCAGCCCCAGCATTTT
CASTDRQINQPQHF
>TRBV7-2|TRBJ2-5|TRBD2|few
TGTGCCAGCAGCTTAGTAACCGTAGCGGGGGGAGGAGAGACCCAGTACTTC
CASSLVTVAGGGETQYF
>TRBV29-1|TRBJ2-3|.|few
TGCAGCGTCCGGGACTTTCTCACCACAGATACGCAGTATTTT
CSVRDFLTTDTQYF
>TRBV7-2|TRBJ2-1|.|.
TGTGCCAGCAGCTTACTTGGACGGATTTCCTACAATGAGCAGTTCTTC
CASSLLGRISYNEQFF
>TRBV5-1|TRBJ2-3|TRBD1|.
TGCGCCAGCGCCCGGACAGGACAAGTGGGAGATACGCAGTATTTT
CASARTGQVGDTQYF
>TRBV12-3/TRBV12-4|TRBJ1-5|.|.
TGTGCCAGCACACCTGCGACAGGCCCGGCGCCCCAGCATTTT
CASTPATGPAPQHF
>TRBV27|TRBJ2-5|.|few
TGTGCCAGCAGTTTATCGATCGGCGAGACCCAGTACTTC
CASSLSIGETQYF
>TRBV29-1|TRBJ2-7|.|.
TGCAGCGTTGAAGATGGGGGCAGAAGCTCCTACGAGCAGTACTTC
CSVEDGGRSSYEQYF
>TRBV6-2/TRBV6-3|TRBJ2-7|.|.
TGTGCCAGCAGTCGCAATACCGGGAGCTCCTACGAGCAGTACTTC
CASSRNTGSSYEQYF
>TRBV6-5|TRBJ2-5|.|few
TGTGCCAGCCGCAGGGAGCGCCAAGAGACCCAGTACTTC
CASRRERQETQYF
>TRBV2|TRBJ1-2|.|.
TGTGCCAGCAGTGACGGGAATAACAGATATGGCTACACCTTC
CASSDGNNRYGYTF
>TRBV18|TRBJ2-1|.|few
TGTGCCAGCTCACCACCATTGGGCCCCGGACAGACTCCGTTCTTC
CASSPPLGPGQTPFF
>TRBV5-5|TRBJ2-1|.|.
TGTGCCAGCAGCTTAGGGAGTCGGGGGCTAACCTACAATGAGCAGTTCTTC
CASSLGSRGLTYNEQFF
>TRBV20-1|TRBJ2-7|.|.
TGCAGTGCTAGTGAGCAGGAGGCGAGCTCCTACAATGAGCAGTACTTC
CSASEQEASSYNEQYF
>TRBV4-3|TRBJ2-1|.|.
TGCGCCAGCAGCCAAGTAGACAGCTATGATGAGCAGTTCTTC
CASSQVDSYDEQFF
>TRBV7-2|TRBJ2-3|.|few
TGTGCCAGCAGCCATGGACGCCTATCGGTCTCAGATACGCAGTATTTT
CASSHGRLSVSDTQYF
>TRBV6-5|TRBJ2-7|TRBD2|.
TGTGCCAGCAGTTACTCGAGACTAGCGGAGCAGTACTTC
CASSYSRLAEQYF
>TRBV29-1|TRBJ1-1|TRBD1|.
TGCAGCGTTGACCTTGGGGACAGGGGGGTAACTGAAGCTTTCTTT
CSVDLGDRGVTEAFF
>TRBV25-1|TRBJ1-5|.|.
TGTGCCAGCAGGGGGGGCGGAAGTCAGCCCCAGCATTTT
CASRGGGSQPQHF
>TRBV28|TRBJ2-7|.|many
TGTGCCAGCAGTTTCGCTGGCTCGTACGAGCAGTACTTC
CASSFAGSYEQYF
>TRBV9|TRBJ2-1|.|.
TGTGCCAGCAGCGTATGGGACGCCAATGAGCAGTTCTTC
CASSVWDANEQFF
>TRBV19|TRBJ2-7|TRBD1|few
TGTGCCAGTAGTATTAAGTACGGACAGGGGAGCTACGAGCAGTACTTC
CASSIKYGQGSYEQYF
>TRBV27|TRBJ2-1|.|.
TGTGCCAGCAGTTTGGGGGGGCCGTTGAATGAGCAGTTCTTC
CASSLGGPLNEQFF
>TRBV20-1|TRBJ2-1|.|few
TGCAGTGCTAGGGACTATCGGTACAATGAGCAGTTCTTC
CSARDYRYNEQFF
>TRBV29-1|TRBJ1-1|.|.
TGCAGCGTTGAAACAGGGTTTGCGGACACTGAAGCTTTCTTT
CSVETGFADTEAFF
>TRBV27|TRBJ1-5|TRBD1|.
TGTGCCAGCAGTTTTTCCGGGACAGGAAATCAGCCCCAGCATTTT
CASSFSGTGNQPQHF
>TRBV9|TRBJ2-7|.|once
TGTGCCAGCAGCGAGACAGACCGCTACGAGCAGTACTTC
CASSETDRYEQYF
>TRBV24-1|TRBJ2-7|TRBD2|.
TGTGCCACCAGTTCTGGAGCTATGATGACTAGCGGGGGGCTAATTTCCTACAATGAGCAGTACTTC
CATSSGAMMTSGGLISYNEQYF
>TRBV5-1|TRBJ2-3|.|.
TGCGCCAGCAGCTCACAGGTTGGGCCTAGCACAGATACGCAGTATTTT
CASSSQVGPSTDTQYF
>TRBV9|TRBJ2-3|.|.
TGTGCCAGCAGCGGATGGGGGGCACGCACAGATACGCAGTATTTT
CASSGWGARTDTQYF
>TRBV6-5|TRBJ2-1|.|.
TGTGCCAGCCGAGGAGCGAGGAATGAGCAGTTCTTC
CASRGARNEQFF
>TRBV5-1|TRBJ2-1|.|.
TGCGCCAGCAGCTTGAGGGCCAGCGCAGATGAGCAGTTCTTC
CASSLRASADEQFF
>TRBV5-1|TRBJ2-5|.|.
TGCGCCAGCAGCTTATCAGGACCCCAGGGAGAGACCCAGTACTTC
CASSLSGPQGETQYF
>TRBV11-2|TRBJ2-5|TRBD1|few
TGTGCCAGCAGCTTTGAACGCGGGACAGGGGGCAGTGAGCAGTACTTC
CASSFERGTGGSEQYF
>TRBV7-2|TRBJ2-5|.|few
TGTGCCAGCAGCTTAGAATGGGGGGAAGAGACCCAGTACTTC
CASSLEWGEETQYF
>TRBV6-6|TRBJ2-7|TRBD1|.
TGTGCCAGCAGTCAGGACAGGGGGTTTCACGAGCAGTACTTC
CASSQDRGFHEQYF